Presented here are 3 T cell receptor beta chains from one specimen sequenced in a study of shared clonotypes between healthy human individuals. Using immunoSEQ multiplex PCR, the repertoire was profiled, and TCRdb retains in-frame clones only, with some absent. The data hold approximately 2,000,000 clones, with 85% to 95% observed a single time. Naive CD8 cells were CD45RO-negative, positively selected for CCR7, excluding terminally differentiated effector memory CD45RA+ cells. Sequenced sample: naive CD8+ T cells from PBMCs. These receptors came from a man aged 18-30 years in good health. Some clones in this sample may be carry-over from other donors' samples.

Turning to this clone: The sample carries other DNA sequences with the same CDR3. This sequence joins TRBV19 and TRBJ2-3; D is uncertain. Looked up from germline, CDR1 is LNHDA and CDR2 is SQIVND (reference sequence). Trimming removed 2 bases at V and 3 bases at J, with 6 bases between. The CDR3 contains 13 residues. CDR3 in amino acids: CASSILGTDTQYF. The DNA for the CDR3 is TGTGCCAGTAGTATATTGGGGACAGATACGCAGTATTTT.

As concerns this clone: Within the sample, other DNA sequences also encode this same CDR3. This chain joins TRBV7-9 and TRBJ1-4; D perhaps matches TRBD1 (5 bases). V lost 1 base, J lost 8 bases, and 5 bases lay in between. The CDR3 is made up of 12 amino acids. Germline V gene lookup returns CDR1 SEHNR and CDR2 FQNEAQ (reference sequence). The CDR3 DNA is TGTGCCAGCAGCTTAGGGGGGGAAAAACTGTTTTTT. Protein product: CASSLGGEKLFF.

In this sample, this clone turned up once. The J gene is TRBJ2-7, the V gene TRBV28; D is ambiguous. The germline V gene encodes CDR1 MDHEN and CDR2 SYDVKM. Between the trimmed V and J ends, which lost 3 bases and 6 bases, there was a span of 12 bases. The CDR3 runs 13 residues. The CDR3 sequence is CASSFGGNPEQYF. DNA for the CDR3: TGTGCCAGCAGTTTTGGCGGAAACCCCGAGCAGTACTTC.